The 32 T cell receptor beta chains below all came from one sample that was sequenced in a study of graft-versus-host responses after intestinal transplantation. The assay was immunoSEQ multiplex PCR, and TCRdb's table has in-frame clones only and misses some. The repertoire includes 45,000 to 60,000 clones, 92% of them detected once, and about 2.5% sits in the top ten. These receptors' antigens are unknown. The sample was unstimulated CD4+ T cells sorted from spleen or lymph node cells, taken before transplant. These receptors were collected from a human donor who was the organ donor for an intestinal transplant.

The chain couples TRBV7-2 to TRBJ2-7; D possibly corresponds to TRBD1 (5 bases). The germline V gene encodes CDR1 SGHTA and CDR2 FQGNSA. Trimming cost V 5 bases and J 1 base, with 12 bases left between them. The CDR3 covers 14 residues. The CDR3 here is CASSPETGSYEQYF. As DNA, the CDR3 is TGTGCCAGCAGCCCCGAAACAGGTTCCTACGAGCAGTACTTC.

In this sample, this clone turned up once. The chain links TRBV7-2 to TRBJ2-5, with D possibly being TRBD1 (5 bases). CDR1 is SGHTA and CDR2 is FQGNSA in the germline V gene. Trimming removed 1 base at V and 5 bases at J, with 8 bases between. The CDR3 loop spans 13 amino acids. The CDR3 reads CASSLEGPETQYF. The DNA for the CDR3 is TGTGCCAGCAGCTTAGAGGGGCCGGAGACCCAGTACTTC.

This chain links TRBV6-1 with TRBJ1-2, with D unresolved. This CDR3 spans 11 amino acids. Germline V CDR1 and CDR2: MNHNS, SASEGT. V was pared by 5 bases and J by 4 bases, with 5 bases between. In DNA form, the CDR3 reads TGTGCCAGCAGTCTTACCTATGGCTACACCTTC. Protein product: CASSLTYGYTF.

There are a few counts of this clone. Other DNA sequences in the sample encode the same CDR3. The chain has TRBV9 and TRBJ2-6; a possible D gene is TRBD2 (7 bases). Germline loops: CDR1 SGDLS, CDR2 YYNGEE. V lost 1 base and J lost 2, with 13 bases in between. This CDR3 spans 17 amino acids. This CDR3 is CASSVWGGGPGANVLTF. The DNA for the CDR3 is TGTGCCAGCAGCGTATGGGGAGGGGGGCCTGGGGCCAACGTCCTGACTTTC.

This chain links TRBV6-5 with TRBJ1-5; 9 bases line up with TRBD1. J gave up 5 bases and V 5 bases, and 4 bases lay outside the gene matches. Germline V CDR1 and CDR2: MNHEY, SVGAGI. The CDR3 loop spans 14 amino acids. Here the CDR3 DNA reads TGTGCCAGCAGTGGACAGGGGCCCCATCAGCCCCAGCATTTT. This translates into CASSGQGPHQPQHF.

This clone was seen once. The chain recombines TRBV7-2 with TRBJ2-5; D not resolved. The better agreement between TRBJ2-7 and the DNA end casts doubt on the J call. From germline, CDR1 is SGHTA and CDR2 FQGNSA. The CDR3 spans 13 residues. The CDR3 spells CASSLASSYEQYF. CDR3 in DNA: TGTGCCAGCAGCTTAGCAAGCTCCTACGAGCAGTACTTC.

This clone was seen only once. The chain couples TRBV5-4 to TRBJ1-2; no reliable D call. The CDR3 runs 14 residues. Germline lookup yields CDR1 SGHNT and CDR2 YYREEE (reference sequence). V lost 0 bases and J lost 4, with 10 bases in between. The CDR3 nucleotides read TGTGCCAGCAGCTTGGCCGACGCAGCCTATGGCTACACCTTC. Translated: CASSLADAAYGYTF.

V usage is TRBV11-2 and J usage is TRBJ1-5; no clear D. Deletions cut 1 base from V and 2 bases from J, with 12 bases between. The length of the CDR3 is 16 residues. Germline CDR1 SGHAT, CDR2 FQNNGV. Written as DNA, the CDR3 is TGTGCCAGCAGCTTAGCGGTGGGATCGCGCAATCAGCCCCAGCATTTT. Protein: CASSLAVGSRNQPQHF.

This sequence joins TRBV27 and TRBJ2-3; D assignment may be TRBD1 or TRBD2 (5 bases each). The CDR3 runs 15 residues. The germline gives CDR1 MNHEY, CDR2 SMNVEV (reference sequence). Trimming removed 3 bases from V and 2 bases from J, with 12 bases in between. Written as DNA, the CDR3 is TGTGCCAGCAGTTTCTACCGAGGGGACACAGATACGCAGTATTTT. Its translation: CASSFYRGDTDTQYF.

The chain carries TRBV6-1 and TRBJ1-1, with no clear D. In germline, CDR1 is MNHNS, CDR2 SASEGT. The CDR3 totals 14 residues. With 5 bases removed from V and 1 base from J, the gap between germline ends came to 11 bases. The CDR3 protein is CASSYEGWNTEAFF. The CDR3, as DNA: TGTGCCAGCAGTTATGAGGGTTGGAACACTGAAGCTTTCTTT.

V gene TRBV2 combines with J gene TRBJ2-7; 12 nucleotides agree with TRBD2. Losses at the gene ends were 4 bases for V and 4 bases for J; bases not matched to a gene: 2. The germline V gene encodes CDR1 SNHLY and CDR2 FYNNEI. The CDR3 runs to 14 residues. The CDR3 bases are TGTGCCAGCAGTGTAACTAGCGGGAGGTACGAGCAGTACTTC. This encodes CASSVTSGRYEQYF.

The genes are TRBV19 and TRBJ1-2, with 9 nucleotides matching TRBD1. The CDR3 runs to 15 residues. After removal of 5 bases from V and 2 bases from J, the junction contained 6 bases not matched to a gene. In germline, CDR1 is LNHDA, CDR2 SQIVND (reference sequence). In DNA, the CDR3 is TGTGCCAGTAGTCGCGAAGGACAGGGGAACTATGGCTACACCTTC. Translating gives CASSREGQGNYGYTF.

This clone was seen only once. This chain joins TRBV30 and TRBJ1-4, with a possible D match to TRBD1 (5 bases). Trimming stripped 2 bases from V and 3 bases from J, with 7 bases between. This CDR3 is built from 13 residues. From germline, CDR1 is GTSNPN and CDR2 SVGIG (reference sequence). The CDR3 DNA reads TGTGCCTGGAGTTGGGGGGCTAATGAAAAACTGTTTTTT. Its protein product is CAWSWGANEKLFF.

This chain connects TRBV6-1 to TRBJ1-5, with a tentative D call TRBD1 (5 bases). CDR1 is MNHNS and CDR2 is SASEGT in the germline V gene. V lost 2 bases and J 7 bases, leaving 9 bases between the germline ends. CDR3 size: 13 residues. The CDR3 DNA follows: TGTGCCAGCAGTGAATCGGGGCGGCAGCCCCAGCATTTT. Protein: CASSESGRQPQHF.

This sequence joins TRBV5-1 and TRBJ1-1; D may be TRBD1 (5 bases). The CDR3 totals 14 residues. Germline loops: CDR1 SGHRS, CDR2 YFSETQ. Trimming stripped 4 bases from V and 3 bases from J, with 13 bases between. The CDR3 region has the DNA TGCGCCAGCAGCGGGGGACCGTCATACACTGAAGCTTTCTTT. This sequence encodes CASSGGPSYTEAFF. Full variable domain (outside the CDR3, taken from reference TRBV5-1 and TRBJ1-1): KAGVTQTPRYLIKTRGQQVTLSCSPISGHRSVSWYQQTPGQGLQFLFEYFSETQRNKGNFPGRFSGRQFSNSRSEMNVSTLELGDSALYLCASSGGPSYTEAFFGQGTRLTVV.

CDR3 nucleotides: TGTGCCAGCTCCCAACGGACAGGGAACCTGGGGGAGACCCAGTACTTC. Its protein is CASSQRTGNLGETQYF. The V call is TRBV18, the J call TRBJ2-5, with 8 bases matching TRBD1. The CDR3 is 16 residues long. The junction had 14 bases not matched to a gene; V was cut back by 6 bases and J by 5 bases. Germline CDR1 is KGHSH and CDR2 is LQKENI. The full variable domain, in which reference TRBV18 and TRBJ2-5 provide the parts outside the CDR3, is NAGVMQNPRHLVRRRGQEARLRCSPMKGHSHVYWYRQLPEEGLKFMVYLQKENIIDESGMPKERFSAEFPKEGPSILRIQQVVRGDSAAYFCASSQRTGNLGETQYFGPGTRLLVL.

The chain links TRBV18 to TRBJ1-4; no definite D call. V lost 3 bases and J lost 0, with 5 bases in between. In germline, CDR1 is KGHSH, CDR2 LQKENI. CDR3 length equals 14 residues. Written as DNA, the CDR3 is TGTGCCAGCTCACCGGGGACAACTAATGAAAAACTGTTTTTT. Protein: CASSPGTTNEKLFF.

The J gene is TRBJ2-7, the V gene TRBV6-5; 9 positions match TRBD1. J was trimmed by 1 base and V by 6 bases; bases with no gene match: 4. This CDR3 comprises 14 residues. Germline values: CDR1 MNHEY, CDR2 SVGAGI. The CDR3 sequence: CASRGDRGSYEQYF. CDR3 coding DNA: TGTGCCAGCAGGGGCGACAGGGGGTCCTACGAGCAGTACTTC.

The chain carries TRBV7-2 and TRBJ2-3; TRBD2 matches at 10 bases. The CDR3 consists of 18 residues. Losses at the gene ends were 4 bases for V and 2 bases for J; bases not matched to a gene: 12. Germline loops: CDR1 SGHTA, CDR2 FQGNSA. The CDR3 region is CASSSPAGGPSVTDTQYF. The CDR3 region has the DNA TGTGCCAGCAGCTCTCCAGCGGGAGGGCCTTCTGTCACAGATACGCAGTATTTT.

This chain connects TRBV2 to TRBJ2-3; D might be TRBD1 or TRBD2, each matching 5 bases. The CDR3 loop spans 13 amino acids. CDR1 and CDR2 from the germline V gene are SNHLY and FYNNEI. Trimming left V 3 bases short and J 5 bases short, with 9 bases between. The CDR3: CASSDLGVDTQYF. CDR3 nucleotides: TGTGCCAGCAGTGATTTGGGGGTAGATACGCAGTATTTT.

The chain links TRBV4-1 to TRBJ2-7, with a possible D match to TRBD1 (6 bases). V was shortened by 1 base and J by 1 base, with 11 bases between the two germline ends. The germline V gene encodes CDR1 MGHRA and CDR2 YSYEKL. This CDR3 is built from 15 residues. DNA of the CDR3: TGCGCCAGCAGCCAAGTCGGGCAGGGGTCCTACGAGCAGTACTTC. Its translation: CASSQVGQGSYEQYF.

V is TRBV10-2 and J is TRBJ2-1; 8 bases line up with TRBD2. The J segment lost 3 bases and the V segment lost 6 bases, leaving 1 base of the junction unmatched. CDR1 and CDR2 from the germline V gene are WSHSY and SAAADI. CDR3 length equals 13 residues. The CDR3 sequence: CASRTSVYNEQFF. CDR3 coding DNA: TGCGCCAGCAGGACTAGCGTCTACAATGAGCAGTTCTTC.

The chain is built from TRBV19 and TRBJ2-5; 7 bases are a match to TRBD2. The CDR3 is made up of 16 amino acids. Looked up from germline, CDR1 is LNHDA and CDR2 is SQIVND (reference sequence). The ends lost 3 bases at V and 1 base at J; junction bases unmatched: 8. The CDR3 bases are TGTGCCAGTAGTATCAGTGGGAGGGCCCTCCAAGAGACCCAGTACTTC. It codes for CASSISGRALQETQYF.

V gene TRBV5-3 combines with J gene TRBJ2-3; 14 bases are shared with TRBD2. TRBV5-3 falls under the ORF class, with uncertain function. This CDR3 spans 17 amino acids. The junction had 7 bases not matched to a gene; V was cut back by 4 bases and J by 3 bases. The CDR3 loop is CARSQTSGRAGTDTQYF. The CDR3 coding sequence is TGTGCCAGAAGCCAGACTAGCGGGAGGGCCGGTACAGATACGCAGTATTTT.

With regard to this clone: Other nucleotide sequences in the sample specify the same CDR3. This chain links TRBV5-1 with TRBJ2-5; 8 bases fit TRBD2. This CDR3 region has 14 residues. V gave up 0 bases and J gave up 2 bases; unmatched junction bases: 0. Per germline, CDR1 SGHRS and CDR2 YFSETQ. CDR3 bases: TGCGCCAGCAGCTTGGGACTAGCGCAAGAGACCCAGTACTTC. Protein: CASSLGLAQETQYF.

The chain links TRBV4-1 to TRBJ1-2; D remains ambiguous. In germline, CDR1 is MGHRA, CDR2 YSYEKL. This CDR3 is built from 14 residues. V lost 1 base, J lost 1 base, and 7 bases lay in between. The CDR3 here is CASSQVPINYGYTF. CDR3 in DNA: TGCGCCAGCAGCCAAGTACCGATTAACTATGGCTACACCTTC.

The chain couples TRBV21-1 to TRBJ2-7; TRBD2, as called in the table, went unchecked against the DNA. TRBV21-1 corresponds to a pseudogene. There are 14 residues in the CDR3. The CDR3 DNA reads TGTGCCAGCACCGAGGGACTAGCGGGAGACGAGCAGTACTTC. This codes for CASTEGLAGDEQYF.

This clone has more than one count but fewer than ten. The chain has TRBV9 and TRBJ2-3; TRBD2 matches at 8 bases. Germline V lookup: CDR1 SGDLS, CDR2 YYNGEE. The V and J ends lost 0 bases and 4 bases, in that order; junction bases with no gene match: 13. The CDR3 is made up of 18 amino acids. CDR3 region: CASSVGVGAGVNADTQYF. CDR3 DNA sequence: TGTGCCAGCAGCGTAGGGGTGGGAGCGGGAGTAAATGCAGATACGCAGTATTTT.

The chain has TRBV29-1 and TRBJ2-7; 11 bases agree with TRBD2. There are 15 residues in the CDR3. The germline gives CDR1 SQVTM, CDR2 ANQGSEA. Unmatched junction bases numbered 12, after V lost 7 bases and J lost 4 bases. Here the CDR3 DNA reads TGCAGCGCCCTACTAGCGGGAGAGCACCTTTACGAGCAGTACTTC. Translating it yields CSALLAGEHLYEQYF.

This rearrangement joins TRBV7-2 to TRBJ2-3; D ambiguous. The V gene's germline CDR1 is SGHTA and CDR2 FQGNSA. Trimming removed 6 bases at V and 3 bases at J, with 13 bases between. The CDR3 loop spans 14 amino acids. Written as DNA, the CDR3 is TGTGCCAGCAGAACCAGCCTAGGGACAGATACGCAGTATTTT. Its protein product is CASRTSLGTDTQYF.

This chain connects TRBV4-2 to TRBJ2-3, with TRBD2 matching over 9 bases. The CDR3 is 16 residues long. With V trimmed by 3 bases and J by 4 bases, 8 bases remained unmatched. From germline, CDR1 is LGHNA and CDR2 YNFKEQ. CDR3 nucleotides: TGTGCCAGCAGCCATGCACTAGCGGGTAGGGCAGATACGCAGTATTTT. Residues: CASSHALAGRADTQYF.

The chain uses TRBV4-2 and TRBJ2-1; 15 nucleotides line up with TRBD2. Germline trimming cut 1 base from V and 8 bases from J; bases unmatched to any gene: 12. The CDR3 covers 19 residues. Germline CDR1 and CDR2: LGHNA and YNFKEQ. CDR3: CASSQANGLAGGLWDEQFF. CDR3 nucleotide sequence: TGTGCCAGCAGCCAAGCGAACGGACTAGCGGGAGGGCTATGGGATGAGCAGTTCTTC.